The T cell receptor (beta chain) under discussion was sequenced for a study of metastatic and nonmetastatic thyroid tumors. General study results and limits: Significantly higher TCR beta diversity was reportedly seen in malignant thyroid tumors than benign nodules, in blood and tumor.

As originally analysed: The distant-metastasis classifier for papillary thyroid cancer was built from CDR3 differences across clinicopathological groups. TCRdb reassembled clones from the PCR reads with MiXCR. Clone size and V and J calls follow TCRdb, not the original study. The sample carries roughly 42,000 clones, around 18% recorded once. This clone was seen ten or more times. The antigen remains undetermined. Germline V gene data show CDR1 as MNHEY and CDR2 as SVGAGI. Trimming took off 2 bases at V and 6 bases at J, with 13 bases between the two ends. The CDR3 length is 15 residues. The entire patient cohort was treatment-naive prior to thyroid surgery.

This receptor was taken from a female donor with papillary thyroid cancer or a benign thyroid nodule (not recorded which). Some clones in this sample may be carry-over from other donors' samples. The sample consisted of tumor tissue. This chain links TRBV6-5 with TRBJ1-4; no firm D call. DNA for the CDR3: TGTGCCAGCAGTTACACGACGGGGAGGTATGAAAAACTGTTTTTT. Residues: CASSYTTGRYEKLFF.